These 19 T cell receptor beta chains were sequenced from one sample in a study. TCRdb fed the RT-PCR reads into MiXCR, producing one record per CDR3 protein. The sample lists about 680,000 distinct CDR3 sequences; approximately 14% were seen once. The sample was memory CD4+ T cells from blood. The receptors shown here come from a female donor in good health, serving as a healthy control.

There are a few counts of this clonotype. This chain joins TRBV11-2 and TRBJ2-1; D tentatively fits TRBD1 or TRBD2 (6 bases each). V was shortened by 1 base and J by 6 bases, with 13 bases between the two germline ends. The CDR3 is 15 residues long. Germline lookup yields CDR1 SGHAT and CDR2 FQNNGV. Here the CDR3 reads CASSLVGGLGNEQFF. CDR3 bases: TGTGCCAGCAGCTTAGTAGGGGGACTCGGCAATGAGCAGTTCTTC. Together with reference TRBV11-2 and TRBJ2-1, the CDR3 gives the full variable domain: EAGVAQSPRYKIIEKRQSVAFWCNPISGHATLYWYQQILGQGPKLLIQFQNNGVVDDSQLPKDRFSAERLKGVDSTLKIQPAKLEDSAVYLCASSLVGGLGNEQFFGPGTRLTVL.

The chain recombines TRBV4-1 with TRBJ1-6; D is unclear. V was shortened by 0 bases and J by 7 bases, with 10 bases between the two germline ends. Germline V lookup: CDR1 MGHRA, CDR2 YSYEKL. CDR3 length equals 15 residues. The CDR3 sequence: CASSQDPGNNSPLHF. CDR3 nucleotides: TGCGCCAGCAGCCAAGATCCGGGGAACAATTCACCCCTCCACTTT.

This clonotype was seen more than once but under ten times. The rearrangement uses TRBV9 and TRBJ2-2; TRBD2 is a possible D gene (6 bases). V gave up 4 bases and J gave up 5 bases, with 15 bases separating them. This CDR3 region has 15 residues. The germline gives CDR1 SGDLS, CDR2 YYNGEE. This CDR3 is CASSPLGGPTGELFF. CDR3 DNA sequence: TGTGCCAGCAGCCCGCTGGGGGGTCCTACCGGGGAGCTGTTTTTT. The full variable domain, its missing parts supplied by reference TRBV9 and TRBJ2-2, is DSGVTQTPKHLITATGQRVTLRCSPRSGDLSVYWYQQSLDQGLQFLIQYYNGEERAKGNILERFSAQQFPDLHSELNLSSLELGDSALYFCASSPLGGPTGELFFGEGSRLTVL.

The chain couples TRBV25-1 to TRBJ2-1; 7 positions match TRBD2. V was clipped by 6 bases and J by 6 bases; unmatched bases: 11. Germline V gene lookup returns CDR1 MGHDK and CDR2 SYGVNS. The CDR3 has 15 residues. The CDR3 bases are TGTGCCAGCAGGGGGAGGGGCCGGGGGACCAATGAGCAGTTCTTC. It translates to CASRGRGRGTNEQFF.

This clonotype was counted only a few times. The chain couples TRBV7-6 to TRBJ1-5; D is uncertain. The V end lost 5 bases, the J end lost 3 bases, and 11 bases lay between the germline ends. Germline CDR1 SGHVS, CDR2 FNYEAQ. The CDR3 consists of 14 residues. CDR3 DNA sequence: TGTGCCAGCAGCCGTGGACGGGCCAATCAGCCCCAGCATTTT. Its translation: CASSRGRANQPQHF.

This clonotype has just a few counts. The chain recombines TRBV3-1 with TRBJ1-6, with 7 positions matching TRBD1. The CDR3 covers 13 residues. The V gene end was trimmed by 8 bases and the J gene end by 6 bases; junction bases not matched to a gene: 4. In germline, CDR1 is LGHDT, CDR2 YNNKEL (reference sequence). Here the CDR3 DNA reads TGTGCCAGCGCGGGGACAGTTAATTCACCCCTCCACTTT. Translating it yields CASAGTVNSPLHF.

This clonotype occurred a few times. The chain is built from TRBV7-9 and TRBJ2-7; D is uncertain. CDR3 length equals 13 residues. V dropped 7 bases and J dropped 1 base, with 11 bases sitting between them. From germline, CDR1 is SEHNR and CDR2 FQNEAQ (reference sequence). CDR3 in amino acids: CASTRTASYEQYF. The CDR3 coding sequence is TGTGCCAGCACTAGGACGGCTTCCTACGAGCAGTACTTC.

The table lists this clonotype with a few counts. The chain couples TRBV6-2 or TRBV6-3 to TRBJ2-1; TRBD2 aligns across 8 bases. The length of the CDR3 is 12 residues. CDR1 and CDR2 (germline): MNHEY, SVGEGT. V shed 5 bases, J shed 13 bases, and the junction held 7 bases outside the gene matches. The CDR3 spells CASSRAGVSQFF. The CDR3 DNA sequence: TGTGCCAGCAGTAGAGCGGGAGTATCTCAGTTCTTC.

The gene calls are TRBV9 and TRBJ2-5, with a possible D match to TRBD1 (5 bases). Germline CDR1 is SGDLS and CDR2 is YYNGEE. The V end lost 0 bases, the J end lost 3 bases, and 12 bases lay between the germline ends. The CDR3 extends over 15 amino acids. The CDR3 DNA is TGTGCCAGCAGCGTAGGTAGTAGGGGCGAAGAGACCCAGTACTTC. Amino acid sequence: CASSVGSRGEETQYF.

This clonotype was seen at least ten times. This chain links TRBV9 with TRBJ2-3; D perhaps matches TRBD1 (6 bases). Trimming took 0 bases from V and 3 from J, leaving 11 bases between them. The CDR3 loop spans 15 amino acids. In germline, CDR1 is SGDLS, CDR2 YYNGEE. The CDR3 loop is CASSVEQGRTDTQYF. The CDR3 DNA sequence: TGTGCCAGCAGCGTAGAACAGGGAAGGACAGATACGCAGTATTTT.

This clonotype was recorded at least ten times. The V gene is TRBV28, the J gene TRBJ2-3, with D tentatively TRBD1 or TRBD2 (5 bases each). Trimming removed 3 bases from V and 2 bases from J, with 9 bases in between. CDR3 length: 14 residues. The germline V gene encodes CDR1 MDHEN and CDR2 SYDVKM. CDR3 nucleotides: TGTGCCAGCAGTTTTGGGGGTCCCACAGATACGCAGTATTTT. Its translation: CASSFGGPTDTQYF.

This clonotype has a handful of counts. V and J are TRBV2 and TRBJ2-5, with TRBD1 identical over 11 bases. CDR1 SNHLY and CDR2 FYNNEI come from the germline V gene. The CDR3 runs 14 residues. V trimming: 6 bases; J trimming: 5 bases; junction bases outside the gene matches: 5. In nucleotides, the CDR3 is TGTGCCAGCAGCCGGACAGGGGGCTTGGAGACCCAGTACTTC. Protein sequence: CASSRTGGLETQYF.

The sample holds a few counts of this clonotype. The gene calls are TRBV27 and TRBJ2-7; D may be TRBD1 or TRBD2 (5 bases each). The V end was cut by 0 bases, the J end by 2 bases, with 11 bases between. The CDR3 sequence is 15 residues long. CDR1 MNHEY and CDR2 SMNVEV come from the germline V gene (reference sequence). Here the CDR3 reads CASSLSGTPTYEQYF. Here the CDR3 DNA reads TGTGCCAGCAGTTTATCCGGGACCCCAACCTACGAGCAGTACTTC.

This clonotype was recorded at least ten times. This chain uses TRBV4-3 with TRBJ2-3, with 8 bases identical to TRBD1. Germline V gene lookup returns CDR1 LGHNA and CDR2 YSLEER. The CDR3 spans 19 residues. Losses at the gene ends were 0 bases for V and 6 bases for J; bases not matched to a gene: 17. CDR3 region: CASSQDSAGRGRERDTQYF. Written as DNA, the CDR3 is TGCGCCAGCAGCCAAGACTCAGCGGGCAGGGGGCGTGAGAGGGATACGCAGTATTTT.

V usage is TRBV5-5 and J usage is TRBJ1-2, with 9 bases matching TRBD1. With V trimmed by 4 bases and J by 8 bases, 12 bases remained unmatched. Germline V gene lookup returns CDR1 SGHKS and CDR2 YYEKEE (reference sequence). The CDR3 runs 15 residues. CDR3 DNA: TGTGCCAGCAGCACCGGGACAGGGACCGCTCGAGGCTACACCTTC. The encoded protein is CASSTGTGTARGYTF.

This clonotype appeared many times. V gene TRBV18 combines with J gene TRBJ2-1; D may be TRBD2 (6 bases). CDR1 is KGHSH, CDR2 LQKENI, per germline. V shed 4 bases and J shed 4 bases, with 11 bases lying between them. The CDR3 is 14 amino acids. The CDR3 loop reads CASSRRAGYNEQFF. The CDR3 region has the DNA TGTGCCAGCTCACGCAGGGCGGGGTACAATGAGCAGTTCTTC.

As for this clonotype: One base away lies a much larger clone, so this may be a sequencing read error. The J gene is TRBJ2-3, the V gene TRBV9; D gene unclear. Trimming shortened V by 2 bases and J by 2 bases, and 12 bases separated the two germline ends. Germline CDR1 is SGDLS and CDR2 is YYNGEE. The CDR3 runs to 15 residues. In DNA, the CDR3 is TGTGCCAGCAGCGTCTACATCGGTCTCACAGATACGCAGTATTTT. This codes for CASSVYIGLTDTQYF. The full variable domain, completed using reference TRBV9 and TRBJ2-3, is DSGVTQTPKHLITATGQRVTLRCSPRSGDLSVYWYQQSLDQGLQFLIQYYNGEERAKGNILERFSAQQFPDLHSELNLSSLELGDSALYFCASSVYIGLTDTQYFGPGTRLTVL.

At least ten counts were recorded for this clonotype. The CDR3 nucleotides read TGTGCCAGCAGTTTAGGGAGTCAGCCCCAGCATTTT. Translating gives CASSLGSQPQHF. This chain links TRBV6-1 with TRBJ1-5; D is undetermined. This CDR3 has 12 residues. The germline gives CDR1 MNHNS, CDR2 SASEGT. Trimming removed 5 bases from V and 6 bases from J, with 8 bases in between.

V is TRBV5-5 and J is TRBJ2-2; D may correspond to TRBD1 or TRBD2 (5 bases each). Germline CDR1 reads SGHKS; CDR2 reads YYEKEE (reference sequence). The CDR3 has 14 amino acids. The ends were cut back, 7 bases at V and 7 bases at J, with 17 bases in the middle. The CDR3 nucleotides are TGTGCCAGCGGGGTCCGGGGCGACGGCGGGGAGCTGTTTTTT. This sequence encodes CASGVRGDGGELFF.